This is a list of T cell receptor beta chains from one sample in a study of shared clonotypes between healthy human individuals. Data came from immunoSEQ multiplex PCR; TCRdb stores just in-frame clones and leaves some out. The table includes about 2.4 million clones, roughly 93% detected once. Sequencing was performed on naive CD4+ T cells from PBMCs. All receptors derive from a man between 18 and 35 years old in good health. Some clones in this sample may be carry-over from other donors' samples. Each CDR3 is given with its conserved first and last residue. Each record gives: CDR3 length, V gene, clone size, D gene, CDR3 protein. The D gene is left open where the match is weak. Size is stated for part of the rows, as once, few or many counts, or as a class when the clone is expanded.

14 | TRBV7-9 | - | - | CASSLGGYATEAFF
16 | TRBV5-1 | - | - | CASSLGHRDANEKLFF
11 | TRBV18 | once | - | CASSPRSIQYF
14 | TRBV11-3 | - | TRBD1 | CASSLTRTGSEQYF
14 | TRBV5-1 | - | TRBD1 | CASSISGTENEQFF
12 | TRBV4-3 | - | - | CASSQVGYGYTF
15 | TRBV7-2 | once | - | CASSLSIGGGNEQFF
18 | TRBV19 | - | - | CASSIEKGEGLRNTEAFF
16 | TRBV28 | - | TRBD1 | CASSRRDRASLHEQYF
13 | TRBV11-2 | - | - | CASSSTGTYEQYF
15 | TRBV11-1 | - | - | CASSFLPPGTGELFF
17 | TRBV30 | - | - | CAWSAYRLLHSGNTIYF
14 | TRBV18 | - | TRBD1 | CASSPLSETGETFF
13 | TRBV5-1 | - | - | CASGPGTPPEQFF
13 | TRBV29-1 | - | - | CSGRWDPKDTQYF
15 | TRBV5-6 | - | - | CASSLTGRGTDTQYF
11 | TRBV2 | - | - | CASRGLETQYF
16 | TRBV12-5 | - | - | CASGLVPGVNTGELFF
15 | TRBV28 | - | TRBD1 | CASSLAGQGALPQYF
13 | TRBV29-1 | - | - | CSVGLGERTEAFF
15 | TRBV5-1 | - | TRBD2 | CASTPGGANTGELFF
17 | TRBV5-4 | - | TRBD2 | CASSLRLAGGRLDEQFF
15 | TRBV5-1 | - | - | CASSFSGLAKNIQYF
13 | TRBV4-2 | - | - | CASSLGLIYEQYF
15 | TRBV4-3 | - | - | CASSQTLGHHYGYTF
18 | TRBV5-6 | - | TRBD2 | CASSLGPPGRGGEETQYF
16 | TRBV7-9 | - | TRBD1 | CASSLFGQVGDQPQHF
13 | TRBV6-5 | - | - | CASSYGPDGELFF
14 | TRBV9 | - | TRBD1 | CASSVVDRVAEAFF
16 | TRBV28 | - | TRBD1 | CASSSYPTGGTAEAFF
13 | TRBV6-1 | - | - | CASRFLRNTEAFF
15 | TRBV2 | - | - | CASRDPSEGIGELFF
13 | TRBV6-1 | - | - | CASSERHLETQYF
15 | TRBV6-4 | - | TRBD1 | CASSGMGQESYEQYF
12 | TRBV28 | - | - | CASSIGREKLFF